A single sample is the source of the 3 T cell receptor beta chains below, sequenced in a study of technical replicates of blood from a few donors. This table comes from immunoSEQ multiplex PCR, and its TCRdb copy is limited to in-frame clones, with some not included. Altogether more than 65,000 clones are present, 90% to 97% being singletons, with the ten largest covering under 0.4%. The sequencing sample was made of T cells isolated from PBMCs. These receptors were obtained from a human donor in good health.

The chain recombines TRBV4-1 with TRBJ2-1; 7 bases map to TRBD2. This CDR3 region has 17 residues. V lost 0 bases, J lost 3 bases, and 8 bases stayed unmatched. Per germline, CDR1 MGHRA and CDR2 YSYEKL. The CDR3 loop is CASSQDRAGDLYNEQFF. DNA for the CDR3: TGCGCCAGCAGCCAAGATAGGGCGGGAGATCTCTACAATGAGCAGTTCTTC.

The J gene is TRBJ2-7, the V gene TRBV27, with 11 nucleotides matching TRBD2. The CDR3 is made up of 14 amino acids. The V gene end was trimmed by 11 bases and the J gene end by 5 bases; junction bases not matched to a gene: 11. From germline, CDR1 is MNHEY and CDR2 SMNVEV (reference sequence). The CDR3 reads CASKLAGVWDEQYF. In DNA, the CDR3 is TGTGCCTCAAAACTAGCGGGAGTTTGGGACGAGCAGTACTTC.

The chain combines TRBV6-5 with TRBJ1-2, with D hard to call. This CDR3 is built from 16 residues. Trimming left V 2 bases short and J 0 bases short, with 13 bases between. CDR1 and CDR2 (germline): MNHEY, SVGAGI. The CDR3: CASSYRDRRPNYGYTF. The DNA for the CDR3 is TGTGCCAGCAGTTACCGAGACCGGAGGCCTAACTATGGCTACACCTTC.